This T cell receptor beta chain was identified in a study of monozygotic twins with inflammatory bowel disease. TCRdb reprocessed the 5' RACE reads; each CDR3 protein has one entry and no DNA is given. This sample contains fewer than 450,000 distinct CDR3 sequences. This CDR3 is 15 amino acids long. The germline V gene encodes CDR1 GTSNPN and CDR2 SVGIG (reference sequence). The source material was blood. This sequence was found in a human donor with ulcerative colitis or Crohn's disease, or a healthy co-twin of an affected twin (not recorded which). The chain couples TRBV30 to TRBJ1-1; TCRdb indicates TRBD1, and absent DNA this call remains unverified. The CDR3: CARRGQGVANTEAFF.